This TCR beta chain was sequenced during a study of OX40 agonist ivuxolimab in advanced cancers. In the study overall: From about 23 to 85 years was the age range, with a mean of roughly 59 years, and 65% to 90% were male.

As for this clone: Its cognate antigen is unknown.

Generated by immunoSEQ multiplex PCR, the TCRdb table keeps only in-frame clones and is missing some. The sample records about 96,000 clones, around 80% being singletons. Study outcomes and limitations: In CD8+ T cells, expanded clones were on average more numerous than in CD4+.

This CDR3 has 13 residues. Losses at the gene ends were 3 bases for V and 7 bases for J; bases not matched to a gene: 2. Germline loops: CDR1 GTSNPN, CDR2 SVGIG (reference sequence). This sequence was found in an adult with an advanced solid tumor such as melanoma, head and neck, liver or kidney cancer. The input for sequencing was CD4+ or CD8+ T cells sorted from blood, taken in a trial of the OX40 agonist ivuxolimab. This rearrangement joins TRBV30 to TRBJ1-6; 8 positions agree with TRBD1. DNA for the CDR3: TGTGCCTGGAGGACAGGGGACAATTCACCCCTCCACTTT. This translates into CAWRTGDNSPLHF.